The present T cell receptor beta chain was sequenced within a study of a mutant IDH1 vaccine in newly diagnosed glioma (dated by TCRdb to the early 2020s). For the wider study: In the chemotherapy-containing groups, vaccination started alongside temozolomide cycles, whereas in patients who had radiotherapy alone it started 4-6 weeks after radiotherapy. Of the approximately 30 treated patients, approximately 62% were male and approximately 40% were female, and a mean age of around 40 years was recorded. Prior to enrollment, patients had been given standard therapy consisting of radiotherapy alone, temozolomide alone, or radiochemotherapy with temozolomide, with the combination given to most patients. The week-35 safety follow-up took place at visit V12, and the week-47 end of study took place at visit V13. Peripheral blood was drawn at six visits: V03 (baseline), V05, V07, V10, V12 and V13. Longitudinal TCRB deep sequencing was performed for around 23 treated patients wherever samples were available for exploratory analyses.

Regarding this clone: Its target antigen remains unknown. No clone much larger than this one lies a single base away; base qualities are absent.

Trimming at the junction amounts to 3 bases on V and 12 bases on J, and the germline ends lie 11 bases apart. Including the terminal cysteine and phenylalanine, the CDR3 comprises 12 residues. The CDR3 DNA has 36 bases and is translated from base 1. The germline V gene yields MGHRA for CDR1 and YSYEKL for CDR2. Beyond this particular receptor, the publication reports: Availability determined which PBMC samples were chosen for TCRB deep sequencing. Pseudoprogression appeared unrelated to alterations in the top peripheral T cell clonotypes detected by TCRB sequencing. Immune responses induced by the vaccine were seen in approximately 92% of patients across multiple MHC alleles. The authors stated that sample limitations prevented analyses of patient blood samples from being reproduced.

To prepare the library, the immunoSEQ multiplex PCR assay was applied. Following the manufacturer's protocol, the hsTCRB Kit was used to amplify rearranged TCR beta chain sequences. Sequencing of TCRB libraries was carried out on an Illumina MiSeq. The paper's processing steps were these. The proprietary platform of the kit vendor was used for demultiplexing, trimming and gene mapping. In TCRdb, the immuneACCESS table is reduced to in-frame sequences with V and J assigned. These tables do not hold every clone; where another copy was compared, an unresolved V gene accounts for under half, and the others remain unexplained. V and J calls plus clone size are reproduced from that table; the DNA served to infer D and trimming. Present in this sample are about 48,000 clones, roughly four fifths of which were seen just once. The ten largest clones take up approximately 12% of the sample. What this sample's time point label stands for: week 35, safety follow-up. A 20-mer mutant IDH1 peptide at 300 micrograms in Montanide made up each vaccine dose, which was injected subcutaneously together with topical imiquimod. Across visits V03 through V10, patients got a total of eight vaccinations, given in weeks 1, 3, 5, 7, 11, 15, 19 and 23. The donors had newly diagnosed IDH1-mutant astrocytomas of WHO grade 3 or 4 that showed loss of nuclear ATRX. The samples were drawn from NOA16, a multicentre, single-arm, open-label phase I trial in Germany that tested a mutant IDH1 peptide vaccine in humans for the first time. Genomic DNA for TCRB sequencing was extracted from EDTA blood using the DNeasy Blood and Tissue Kit.

This receptor was obtained from a man aged 40-55 years with glioma. In this chain, TRBV4-1 is recombined with TRBJ1-4, with the D gene too uncertain to name. The specimen comprised PBMCs, sampled from a glioma patient whose treatment included an IDH1 peptide vaccine. The bases are TGCGCCAGCAGCCACCCCGTCGGGGAACTGTTTTTT. The resulting protein is CASSHPVGELFF.